Shown below are 9 T cell receptor beta chains from a single sample sequenced in a study of CD8+CD57+ T cells in acquired aplastic anemia. In patients chosen for sequencing, flow cytometry had shown CD8+CD57+ cell expansion. Using genomic DNA as the template, TCR beta VDJ and CDR3 profiling was carried out. TCRdb fed the reads into MiXCR, producing one record per CDR3 protein. The sample yields 200,000 to 300,000 distinct CDR3 sequences, roughly 80% seen once. What was sequenced was sorted CD4+, CD8+, or CD8+CD57+ T cells (not recorded which) from PBMCs. All receptors come from a human donor with aplastic anemia.

A word on this clonotype: At one end the junction does not follow the germline gene, possibly because of a read error. This sequence joins TRBV25-1 and TRBJ2-7; 8 bases fit TRBD1. Germline V gives CDR1 MGHDK, CDR2 SYGVNS. The CDR3 totals 15 residues. The CDR3 sequence is CAISADRGSSYEQYF. The DNA of the CDR3 is TGTGCCATCAGTGCCGACAGGGGAAGCTCCTACGAGCAGTACTTC.

This chain uses TRBV7-2 with TRBJ2-7; D unresolved. Trimming removed 1 base at V and 9 bases at J, with 16 bases between. The CDR3 totals 14 residues. The germline gives CDR1 SGHTA, CDR2 FQGNSA. The CDR3, as DNA: TGTGCCAGCAGCTTAGGAGAAGGCCCCTACACGCAGTACTTC. Its translation is CASSLGEGPYTQYF.

This clonotype is a singleton in its sample. The chain joins TRBV5-1 to TRBJ2-6; D call uncertain. V lost 4 bases, J lost 4 bases, and 15 bases lay in between. The length of the CDR3 is 16 residues. Germline loops: CDR1 SGHRS, CDR2 YFSETQ. This CDR3 is CASSLFQSYGANVLTF. In DNA form, the CDR3 reads TGCGCCAGCAGCCTATTTCAGAGCTACGGGGCCAACGTCCTGACTTTC.

The V and J genes are TRBV7-3 and TRBJ1-2; D gene uncertain. CDR1 is SGHTA and CDR2 is FQGTGA in the germline V gene. The V end lost 2 bases, the J end lost 11 bases, and 24 bases lay between the germline ends. The CDR3 contains 16 residues. The CDR3 region is CASSLSGGGQDEAYTF. The CDR3 DNA reads TGTGCCAGCAGCTTATCAGGCGGAGGGCAAGATGAAGCTTACACCTTC.

As concerns this clonotype: At one of its ends the junction is not consistent with the germline gene, which may arise from a read error. The chain carries TRBV7-2 and TRBJ2-2, with 7 bases aligning to TRBD2. Looked up from germline, CDR1 is SGHTA and CDR2 is FQGNSA. The CDR3 runs to 12 residues. The CDR3 sequence: CASSLVGGEDTF. The DNA of the CDR3 is TGTGCCAGCAGCTTAGTGGGAGGGGAGGATACTTTT.

The chain has TRBV7-2 and TRBJ2-7, with D maybe TRBD1 (5 bases). The germline CDR1 and CDR2 sequences are SGHTA and FQGNSA. The CDR3 is made up of 18 amino acids. Trimming shortened V by 0 bases and J by 1 base, and 19 bases separated the two germline ends. Here the CDR3 DNA reads TGTGCCAGCAGCTTAGCGGCAGATCCGACAGCCCAGTCCTACGAGCAGTACGTC. Translating it yields CASSLAADPTAQSYEQYV.

The rearrangement uses TRBV5-4 and TRBJ2-3; D remains ambiguous. Per germline, CDR1 SGHNT and CDR2 YYREEE (reference sequence). The ends were cut back, 5 bases at V and 0 bases at J, with 7 bases in the middle. CDR3 length: 13 amino acids. CDR3: CASRYGSTDTQYF. CDR3 sequence (DNA): TGTGCCAGCAGGTACGGTAGCACAGATACGCAGTATTTT.

V usage is TRBV13 and J usage is TRBJ1-1; 7 nucleotides match TRBD1. The germline CDR1 and CDR2 sequences are PRHDT and FYEKMQ (reference sequence). Trimming cost V 4 bases and J 2 bases; bases outside gene matches: 13. This CDR3 comprises 17 residues. The CDR3 DNA is TGTGCCAGCAGCTCACGGGACCGACAGGGAGGAAACACTGAAGCTTTCTTT. It encodes CASSSRDRQGGNTEAFF.

As to this clonotype: A read error may produce the germline difference seen at one junction end. The V gene is TRBV2, the J gene TRBJ2-1; TRBD2 matches 8 bases. The germline V gene encodes CDR1 SNHLY and CDR2 FYNNEI. The CDR3 has 13 amino acids. In nucleotides, the CDR3 is TGTGCCAGCGGGGGCGGGGGGAGAGATACGCAGTTTTTT. It translates to CASGGGGRDTQFF.